These T cell receptor beta chains were read from a single sample in a study of siplizumab effects on memory and regulatory T cells. Using immunoSEQ multiplex PCR, the repertoire was profiled, and TCRdb retains in-frame clones only, with some absent. The repertoire holds about 82,000 clones, with approximately 90% as singletons. The sequenced material came from Tregs sorted from blood. Source of these receptors: a human donor in good health. CDR3s include the opening cysteine and the closing phenylalanine or tryptophan. D genes are given only for firm matches.

len	v_gene	j_gene	d_gene	CDR3nt	CDR3aa
17	TRBV4-2	TRBJ2-7	TRBD1	TGTGCCAGCAGCCAAGATTTCGGGGGACAGGGTCGGTACGAGCAGTACTTC	CASSQDFGGQGRYEQYF
15	TRBV18	TRBJ2-6	.	TGTGCCAGCTCACTCCAGGGCTCTGGGGCCAACGTCCTGACTTTC	CASSLQGSGANVLTF
15	TRBV5-4	TRBJ2-3	TRBD1	TGTGCCAGCAGCTTGGGAACAGGGGGCACAGATACGCAGTATTTT	CASSLGTGGTDTQYF
15	TRBV28	TRBJ2-3	TRBD2	TGTGCCAGCATTCTCGCCGGGGGGGCGACAGATACGCAGTATTTT	CASILAGGATDTQYF
16	TRBV12-5	TRBJ1-4	TRBD1	TGTGCTAGTGGTAGGGGGGAGACAGGGTGGAACGAAAAACTGTTTTTT	CASGRGETGWNEKLFF
14	TRBV6-5	TRBJ2-3	.	TGTGCCAGCAGCTACGGTGGGACCACAGATACGCAGTATTTT	CASSYGGTTDTQYF
19	TRBV4-1	TRBJ2-1	TRBD2	TGCGCCAGCAGCCCAATGCGGTCACTAGCGGGGGGTATAGGAAATGAGCAGTTCTTC	CASSPMRSLAGGIGNEQFF
14	TRBV19	TRBJ2-7	.	TGTGCCAGTAGTATAGACCGAAGCTCCTACGAGCAGTACTTC	CASSIDRSSYEQYF
14	TRBV10-3	TRBJ1-5	TRBD1	TGTGCCATCAGTGAAAGGGACAGGGTTCAGCCCCAGCATTTT	CAISERDRVQPQHF
18	TRBV27	TRBJ1-6	.	TGTGCCAGCAGTTTAATAAGGGACAAGAGCTCCTATAATTCACCCCTCCACTTT	CASSLIRDKSSYNSPLHF
15	TRBV25-1	TRBJ1-3	.	TGTGCCAGCAGTGAAGGGGGGGCTACTGGAAACACCATATATTTT	CASSEGGATGNTIYF
11	TRBV6-1	TRBJ2-1	TRBD1	TGTGCCAGCGACAGGGTTAATGAGCAGTTCTTC	CASDRVNEQFF
14	TRBV7-9	TRBJ1-4	TRBD1	TGTGCCAGCAGCTTCGGGACAGGTGATGAAAAACTGTTTTTT	CASSFGTGDEKLFF
13	TRBV5-5	TRBJ2-5	TRBD2	TGTGCCAGCAGAACTAGCGGCCAAGAGACCCAGTACTTC	CASRTSGQETQYF
18	TRBV5-6	TRBJ2-2	TRBD2	TGTGCCAGCAGCTTGGGCGGGGAGGCGGGGGCGAACACCGGGGAGCTGTTTTTT	CASSLGGEAGANTGELFF